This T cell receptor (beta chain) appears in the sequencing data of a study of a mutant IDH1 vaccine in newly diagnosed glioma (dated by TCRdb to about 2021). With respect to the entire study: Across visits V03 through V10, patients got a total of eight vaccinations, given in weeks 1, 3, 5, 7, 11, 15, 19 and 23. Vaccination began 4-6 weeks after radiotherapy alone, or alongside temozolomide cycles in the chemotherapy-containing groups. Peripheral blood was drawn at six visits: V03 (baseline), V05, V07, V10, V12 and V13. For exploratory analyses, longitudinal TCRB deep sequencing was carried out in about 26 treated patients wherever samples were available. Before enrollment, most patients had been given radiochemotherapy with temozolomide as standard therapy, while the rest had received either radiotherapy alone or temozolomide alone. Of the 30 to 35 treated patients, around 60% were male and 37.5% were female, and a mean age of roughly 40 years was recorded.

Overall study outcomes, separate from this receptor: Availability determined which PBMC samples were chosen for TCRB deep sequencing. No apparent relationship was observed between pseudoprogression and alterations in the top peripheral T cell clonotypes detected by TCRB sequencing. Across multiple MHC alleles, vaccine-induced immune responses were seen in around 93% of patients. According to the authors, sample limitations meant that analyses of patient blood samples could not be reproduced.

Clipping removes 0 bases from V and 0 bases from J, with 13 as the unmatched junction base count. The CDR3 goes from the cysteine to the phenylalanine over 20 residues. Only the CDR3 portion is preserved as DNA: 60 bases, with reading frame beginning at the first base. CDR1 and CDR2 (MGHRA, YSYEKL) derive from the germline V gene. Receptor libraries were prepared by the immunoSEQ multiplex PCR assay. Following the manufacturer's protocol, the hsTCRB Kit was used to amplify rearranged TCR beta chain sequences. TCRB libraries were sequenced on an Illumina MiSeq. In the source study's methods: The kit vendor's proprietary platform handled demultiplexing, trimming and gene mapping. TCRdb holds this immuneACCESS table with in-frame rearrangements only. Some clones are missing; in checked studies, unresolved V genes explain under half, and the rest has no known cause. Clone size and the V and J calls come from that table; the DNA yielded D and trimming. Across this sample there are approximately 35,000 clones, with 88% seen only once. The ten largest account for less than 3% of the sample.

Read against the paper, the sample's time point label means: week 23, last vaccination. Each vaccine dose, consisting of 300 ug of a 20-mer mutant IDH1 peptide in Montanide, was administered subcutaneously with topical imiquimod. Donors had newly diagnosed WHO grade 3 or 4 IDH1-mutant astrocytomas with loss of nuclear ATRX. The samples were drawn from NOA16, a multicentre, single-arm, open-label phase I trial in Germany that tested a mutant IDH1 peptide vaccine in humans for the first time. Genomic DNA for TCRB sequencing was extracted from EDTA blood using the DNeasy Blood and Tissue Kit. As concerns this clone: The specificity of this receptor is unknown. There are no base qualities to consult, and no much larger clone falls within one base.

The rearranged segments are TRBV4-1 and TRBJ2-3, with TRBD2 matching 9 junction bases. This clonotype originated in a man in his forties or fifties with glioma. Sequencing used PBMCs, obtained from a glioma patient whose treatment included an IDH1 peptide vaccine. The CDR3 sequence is CASSQDKRGASRKSTDTQYF. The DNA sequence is TGCGCCAGCAGCCAAGATAAGCGGGGGGCCTCCCGTAAAAGCACAGATACGCAGTATTTT.